These T cell receptor beta chains were read from a single sample in a study of blood T cell repertoires in COVID-19. Sequencing used immunoSEQ multiplex PCR; TCRdb keeps in-frame clones, though not all of them. Altogether about 310,000 clones are present, approximately 90% being singletons, with the ten largest covering 9.5%. Source material: PBMCs or T cells enriched from blood (not recorded which). These TCRs come from a woman in her 40s who had recovered from COVID-19. Each CDR3 is given with its conserved first and last residue. The D gene is left open where the match is weak. Clone size is shown for a subset of rows, as once, few, many or a class of expanded clone.

CDR3 protein: CASTPLDTIYF
CDR3 DNA: TGTGCCAGCACCCCCTTAGACACCATATATTTT
clone size: -
D gene: -
J gene: TRBJ1-3
V gene: TRBV12-3/TRBV12-4

CDR3 protein: CASSLDHRGGNEKLFF
CDR3 DNA: TGTGCCAGCAGCTTGGATCATCGGGGGGGAAATGAAAAACTGTTTTTT
clone size: -
D gene: -
J gene: TRBJ1-4
V gene: TRBV5-4

CDR3 protein: CAKRAGQGKETQYF
CDR3 DNA: TGTGCCAAAAGGGCGGGACAGGGAAAGGAGACCCAGTACTTC
clone size: -
D gene: TRBD1
J gene: TRBJ2-5
V gene: TRBV19

CDR3 protein: CASNDGGYEQYF
CDR3 DNA: TGTGCCAGTAATGACGGGGGCTACGAGCAGTACTTC
clone size: -
D gene: -
J gene: TRBJ2-7
V gene: TRBV7-9

CDR3 protein: CASSLRGWNTEAFF
CDR3 DNA: TGTGCCAGCAGCTTACGGGGGTGGAACACTGAAGCTTTCTTT
clone size: few
D gene: -
J gene: TRBJ1-1
V gene: TRBV7-6

CDR3 protein: CASSLDGGNQPQHF
CDR3 DNA: TGCGCCAGCAGCCTTGACGGGGGGAATCAGCCCCAGCATTTT
clone size: -
D gene: -
J gene: TRBJ1-5
V gene: TRBV5-1

CDR3 protein: CASSFSGTSGLETQYF
CDR3 DNA: TGTGCCAGCAGCTTCTCCGGGACTAGCGGGTTAGAGACCCAGTACTTC
clone size: -
D gene: TRBD2
J gene: TRBJ2-5
V gene: TRBV11-3

CDR3 protein: CASSPSGVWGYTF
CDR3 DNA: TGTGCCAGCAGCCCATCAGGGGTGTGGGGCTACACCTTC
clone size: -
D gene: -
J gene: TRBJ1-2
V gene: TRBV27

CDR3 protein: CASSFKTGQAYEQYF
CDR3 DNA: TGTGCCAGCAGCTTTAAGACAGGGCAAGCCTACGAGCAGTACTTC
clone size: -
D gene: TRBD1
J gene: TRBJ2-7
V gene: TRBV7-2

CDR3 protein: CASSGTGEQFF
CDR3 DNA: TGTGCCAGCTCCGGCACGGGTGAGCAGTTCTTC
clone size: -
D gene: -
J gene: TRBJ2-1
V gene: TRBV9

CDR3 protein: CATRVSGSTDTQYF
CDR3 DNA: TGTGCCACCCGAGTCAGCGGTTCAACAGATACGCAGTATTTT
clone size: -
D gene: -
J gene: TRBJ2-3
V gene: TRBV2

CDR3 protein: CASSLGGRLATGELFF
CDR3 DNA: TGTGCCAGCAGTTTGGGGGGGCGTTTGGCCACCGGGGAGCTGTTTTTT
clone size: -
D gene: -
J gene: TRBJ2-2
V gene: TRBV27

CDR3 protein: CASSLPSSGGAWNEQFF
CDR3 DNA: TGTGCCAGCAGCTTACCGTCTAGCGGGGGGGCTTGGAATGAGCAGTTCTTC
clone size: once
D gene: TRBD2
J gene: TRBJ2-1
V gene: TRBV7-2

CDR3 protein: CASSVNLAGGSNEQFF
CDR3 DNA: TGTGCCAGCAGCGTAAACCTAGCTGGGGGGTCCAATGAGCAGTTCTTC
clone size: once
D gene: -
J gene: TRBJ2-1
V gene: TRBV9

CDR3 protein: CASRFSGSSYNEQFF
CDR3 DNA: TGTGCCAGCAGATTTAGCGGGAGCTCCTACAATGAGCAGTTCTTC
clone size: -
D gene: TRBD2
J gene: TRBJ2-1
V gene: TRBV7-3

CDR3 protein: CARAQGNQPQHF
CDR3 DNA: TGTGCCAGAGCACAGGGGAATCAGCCCCAGCATTTT
clone size: once
D gene: TRBD1
J gene: TRBJ1-5
V gene: TRBV19

CDR3 protein: CASSYLRGAHSEQFF
CDR3 DNA: TGTGCCAGCAGTTATCTACGGGGGGCCCACAGTGAGCAGTTCTTC
clone size: -
D gene: -
J gene: TRBJ2-1
V gene: TRBV27

CDR3 protein: CAWSQFNTEAFF
CDR3 DNA: TGTGCCTGGAGTCAATTTAACACTGAAGCTTTCTTT
clone size: -
D gene: -
J gene: TRBJ1-1
V gene: TRBV30

CDR3 protein: CASSQEIAGVSEQYF
CDR3 DNA: TGTGCCAGCAGCCAAGAAATAGCGGGAGTTTCCGAGCAGTACTTC
clone size: -
D gene: TRBD2
J gene: TRBJ2-7
V gene: TRBV3-1/TRBV3-2

CDR3 protein: CASSEGSAIYNEQFF
CDR3 DNA: TGCGCCAGCAGTGAAGGTTCAGCGATCTACAATGAGCAGTTCTTC
clone size: -
D gene: -
J gene: TRBJ2-1
V gene: TRBV10-1

CDR3 protein: CASSAGDEGYTF
CDR3 DNA: TGCGCCAGCAGCGCGGGGGATGAAGGCTACACCTTC
clone size: -
D gene: -
J gene: TRBJ1-2
V gene: TRBV5-1

CDR3 protein: CSTRRARDTQYF
CDR3 DNA: TGCAGCACTCGGAGGGCCAGGGATACGCAGTATTTT
clone size: -
D gene: -
J gene: TRBJ2-3
V gene: TRBV29-1

CDR3 protein: CASSLTTSGSSTDTQYF
CDR3 DNA: TGTGCCAGCAGCTTGACGACTAGCGGTTCTAGCACAGATACGCAGTATTTT
clone size: -
D gene: TRBD2
J gene: TRBJ2-3
V gene: TRBV5-6

CDR3 protein: CASSFDGQNSYEQYF
CDR3 DNA: TGTGCCAGTAGTTTTGACGGACAGAACTCCTACGAGCAGTACTTC
clone size: -
D gene: -
J gene: TRBJ2-7
V gene: TRBV19

CDR3 protein: CASSVWTGQRAKNIQYF
CDR3 DNA: TGTGCCAGCAGCGTCTGGACAGGCCAGAGGGCCAAAAACATTCAGTACTTC
clone size: -
D gene: TRBD1
J gene: TRBJ2-4
V gene: TRBV11-3

CDR3 protein: CASSEGQITTGANVLTF
CDR3 DNA: TGTGCCAGCTCAGAGGGACAGATTACGACCGGGGCCAACGTCCTGACTTTC
clone size: -
D gene: TRBD1
J gene: TRBJ2-6
V gene: TRBV18

CDR3 protein: CASSLEPGQFYNEQFF
CDR3 DNA: TGCGCCAGCAGCTTGGAACCAGGACAGTTTTACAATGAGCAGTTCTTC
clone size: -
D gene: -
J gene: TRBJ2-1
V gene: TRBV5-1

CDR3 protein: CASSEFGGGALNTQYF
CDR3 DNA: TGCGCCAGCAGTGAGTTCGGCGGGGGGGCTTTGAATACGCAGTATTTT
clone size: -
D gene: TRBD2
J gene: TRBJ2-3
V gene: TRBV10-1

CDR3 protein: CASSISGGAGSETQYF
CDR3 DNA: TGTGCCAGTAGTATTAGCGGGGGGGCCGGGAGTGAGACCCAGTACTTC
clone size: -
D gene: TRBD2
J gene: TRBJ2-5
V gene: TRBV19

CDR3 protein: CASRSGARGEKLFF
CDR3 DNA: TGTGCCAGTAGATCTGGGGCAAGAGGAGAAAAACTGTTTTTT
clone size: -
D gene: -
J gene: TRBJ1-4
V gene: TRBV19

CDR3 protein: CASSLGPGSYNEQFF
CDR3 DNA: TGTGCCAGCAGCCTAGGCCCGGGCTCCTACAATGAGCAGTTCTTC
clone size: -
D gene: -
J gene: TRBJ2-1
V gene: TRBV7-3

CDR3 protein: CASSDKREGRGEQFF
CDR3 DNA: TGTGCCAGCAGTGACAAGCGGGAGGGCCGGGGAGAGCAGTTCTTC
clone size: -
D gene: TRBD2
J gene: TRBJ2-1
V gene: TRBV2

CDR3 protein: CASSLGQGNQPQHF
CDR3 DNA: TGTGCCAGCAGCCTCGGACAGGGGAATCAGCCCCAGCATTTT
clone size: -
D gene: TRBD1
J gene: TRBJ1-5
V gene: TRBV7-2

CDR3 protein: CASSLSGYLRGEQYF
CDR3 DNA: TGTGCCAGCAGTTTATCTGGCTACCTCAGGGGTGAGCAGTACTTC
clone size: few
D gene: -
J gene: TRBJ2-7
V gene: TRBV27

CDR3 protein: CASSTFTEAFF
CDR3 DNA: TGTGCCAGCAGTACTTTCACTGAAGCTTTCTTT
clone size: -
D gene: -
J gene: TRBJ1-1
V gene: TRBV6-5

CDR3 protein: CASSLAHRDSSYNEQFF
CDR3 DNA: TGCGCCAGCAGCTTGGCCCACCGGGACAGCTCCTACAATGAGCAGTTCTTC
clone size: -
D gene: TRBD1
J gene: TRBJ2-1
V gene: TRBV5-1

CDR3 protein: CASSLRGQGAWYGYTF
CDR3 DNA: TGTGCCAGCAGCCTCCGCGGTCAGGGGGCATGGTATGGCTACACCTTC
clone size: few
D gene: TRBD1
J gene: TRBJ1-2
V gene: TRBV9

CDR3 protein: CASSYSRGAGQPQHF
CDR3 DNA: TGTGCCAGCAGTTACTCCAGGGGCGCGGGTCAGCCCCAGCATTTT
clone size: -
D gene: -
J gene: TRBJ1-5
V gene: TRBV6-5

CDR3 protein: CASSITREVQETQYF
CDR3 DNA: TGTGCCAGCAGCATCACCCGGGAGGTCCAAGAGACCCAGTACTTC
clone size: -
D gene: TRBD2
J gene: TRBJ2-5
V gene: TRBV7-8

CDR3 protein: CASTQRAGTNTEAFF
CDR3 DNA: TGCGCCAGCACTCAGCGGGCAGGGACTAACACTGAAGCTTTCTTT
clone size: -
D gene: -
J gene: TRBJ1-1
V gene: TRBV5-1

CDR3 protein: CASSLETSGGPGDTQYF
CDR3 DNA: TGTGCCAGCAGCTTGGAGACTAGCGGGGGCCCGGGCGATACGCAGTATTTT
clone size: once
D gene: TRBD2
J gene: TRBJ2-3
V gene: TRBV5-4

CDR3 protein: CARRQGAGNTIYF
CDR3 DNA: TGTGCCAGAAGACAAGGGGCCGGAAACACCATATATTTT
clone size: -
D gene: -
J gene: TRBJ1-3
V gene: TRBV5-3

CDR3 protein: CALARESAPNEKLFF
CDR3 DNA: TGTGCCCTAGCCCGGGAGTCCGCCCCTAATGAAAAACTGTTTTTT
clone size: -
D gene: -
J gene: TRBJ1-4
V gene: TRBV30

CDR3 protein: CAAATGLNGYTF
CDR3 DNA: TGTGCGGCGGCTACGGGTCTAAATGGCTACACCTTC
clone size: -
D gene: -
J gene: TRBJ1-2
V gene: TRBV7-9

CDR3 protein: CASSHERTGAGTEAFF
CDR3 DNA: TGTGCCAGCAGCCACGAGCGGACAGGGGCAGGGACTGAAGCTTTCTTT
clone size: -
D gene: TRBD1
J gene: TRBJ1-1
V gene: TRBV9

CDR3 protein: CASSFGGADTQYF
CDR3 DNA: TGTGCCAGCAGTTTCGGGGGAGCAGATACGCAGTATTTT
clone size: -
D gene: -
J gene: TRBJ2-3
V gene: TRBV12-3/TRBV12-4